The 24 T cell receptor beta chains below were found in one sample sequenced in a study of response to subunit inactivated influenza vaccine. Via MiXCR, TCRdb re-called the RT-PCR reads, giving one row per CDR3 protein. Of hundreds of thousands of distinct CDR3 sequences in the sample, around 25% are singletons; the top ten hold 1.5% to 2%. The sequencing here drew on CD4+ T cells sorted from PBMCs, taken about 5 days after vaccination. Receptors were obtained from a man over 45 who received an inactivated influenza vaccine.

J is TRBJ2-7 and V is TRBV15; 7 bases line up with TRBD1. The junction had 6 bases not matched to a gene; V was cut back by 5 bases and J by 2 bases. Germline V gene lookup returns CDR1 LNHNV and CDR2 YYDKDF (reference sequence). This CDR3 has 14 residues. This chain's CDR3 is CATSDWTGAYEQYF. The CDR3 nucleotides are TGTGCCACCAGCGACTGGACAGGAGCCTACGAGCAGTACTTC.

The chain couples TRBV27 to TRBJ2-1; 11 bases are a match to TRBD2. V was pared by 7 bases and J by 0 bases, with 11 bases of the junction left unmatched. Germline loops: CDR1 MNHEY, CDR2 SMNVEV (reference sequence). The CDR3 runs 18 residues. The CDR3 nucleotides are TGTGCCAGCAAGGGACTAGCGGTAGGGCCTGGCTCCTACAATGAGCAGTTCTTC. Protein product: CASKGLAVGPGSYNEQFF.

The chain joins TRBV6-1 to TRBJ1-5, with 7 bases lining up with TRBD1. This CDR3 comprises 15 residues. Per the germline V gene, CDR1 is MNHNS and CDR2 is SASEGT. Unmatched junction bases numbered 7, after V lost 4 bases and J lost 4 bases. The chain's CDR3 is CASSVEGQLNQPQHF. In DNA form, the CDR3 reads TGTGCCAGCAGTGTAGAGGGACAGCTGAATCAGCCCCAGCATTTT.

The chain combines TRBV28 with TRBJ2-7; D could derive from TRBD1 or TRBD2 (5 bases each). The CDR3 runs 14 residues. With 4 bases removed from V and 3 bases from J, the gap between germline ends came to 13 bases. Germline-derived CDR1 and CDR2 are MDHEN and SYDVKM. In nucleotides, the CDR3 is TGTGCCAGCAGTTCCGGGACCGCATACTACGAGCAGTACTTC. Its translation is CASSSGTAYYEQYF.

At least ten counts were recorded for this clonotype. V is TRBV7-2 and J is TRBJ2-7; no definite D call. Looked up from germline, CDR1 is SGHTA and CDR2 is FQGNSA. This CDR3 comprises 15 residues. Trimming shortened V by 4 bases and J by 3 bases, and 16 bases separated the two germline ends. The CDR3 here is CASSSRQGPDYEQYF. CDR3 coding DNA: TGTGCCAGCAGCTCTCGACAAGGCCCCGACTACGAGCAGTACTTC.

This chain links TRBV7-9 with TRBJ1-1; TRBD1 aligns across 8 bases. The CDR3 covers 17 residues. CDR1 is SEHNR and CDR2 is FQNEAQ in the germline V gene (reference sequence). V lost 3 bases, J lost 0 bases, and 9 bases stayed unmatched. As DNA, the CDR3 is TGTGCCAGCAGCTTGCCCCGGACAGGGAAGATGAACACTGAAGCTTTCTTT. Translated: CASSLPRTGKMNTEAFF.

This clonotype was detected only a few times. Here the CDR3 reads CASSYAGGVDSPLHF. CDR3 nucleotides: TGTGCCAGCAGTTACGCGGGGGGGGTGGATTCACCCCTCCACTTT. The chain couples TRBV6-5 to TRBJ1-6; maybe TRBD1 (5 bases). The CDR3 has 15 amino acids. V was cut by 2 bases and J by 8 bases, with 13 bases left in between. Germline assignment: CDR1 MNHEY and CDR2 SVGAGI.

The chain is built from TRBV7-2 and TRBJ2-5; D gene ambiguous. Per germline, CDR1 SGHTA and CDR2 FQGNSA. Deletions cut 5 bases from V and 1 base from J, with 14 bases between. The CDR3 runs to 15 residues. The CDR3 DNA reads as TGTGCCAGCAGCATTTTGATCGGGCCCCAAGAGACCCAGTACTTC. Translating gives CASSILIGPQETQYF. Together with reference TRBV7-2 and TRBJ2-5, the CDR3 gives the full variable domain: GAGVSQSPSNKVTEKGKDVELRCDPISGHTALYWYRQSLGQGLEFLIYFQGNSAPDKSGLPSDRFSAERTGGSVSTLTIQRTQQEDSAVYLCASSILIGPQETQYFGPGTRLLVL.

This clonotype was observed a handful of times. V is TRBV7-2 and J is TRBJ2-3, with TRBD2 as a possible D gene (5 bases). The V end was cut by 10 bases, the J end by 0 bases, with 11 bases between. CDR1 and CDR2 from the germline V gene are SGHTA and FQGNSA. This CDR3 contains 13 residues. CDR3 sequence: CAKAVTSTDTQYF. CDR3 in DNA: TGTGCCAAAGCGGTAACTAGCACAGATACGCAGTATTTT.

The chain joins TRBV20-1 to TRBJ1-1; TRBD1 matches at 9 bases. Germline CDR1 is DFQATT and CDR2 is SNEGSKA (reference sequence). V shed 5 bases and J 3 bases; nucleotides not matched to a gene: 7. This CDR3 is built from 14 residues. The CDR3 spells CSAQTGGSDTEAFF. CDR3 DNA: TGCAGTGCTCAGACAGGGGGATCGGACACTGAAGCTTTCTTT.

The chain joins TRBV4-2 to TRBJ2-7; D not certain. Trimming shortened V by 3 bases and J by 0 bases, and 9 bases separated the two germline ends. CDR3 length: 14 amino acids. CDR1 and CDR2 (germline): LGHNA, YNFKEQ. The CDR3 DNA is TGTGCCAGCAGCCATGAAGGTAGCTCCTACGAGCAGTACTTC. The encoded protein is CASSHEGSSYEQYF.

This clonotype occurred a few times. The chain employs TRBV13 and TRBJ2-1; D is unresolved. There are 13 residues in the CDR3. The germline CDR1 and CDR2 sequences are PRHDT and FYEKMQ (reference sequence). V lost 5 bases and J 8 bases, leaving 13 bases between the germline ends. Here the CDR3 reads CASSRLEGYEQFF. Here the CDR3 DNA reads TGTGCCAGCAGCCGCTTAGAAGGTTATGAGCAGTTCTTC.

This clonotype was counted only a few times. The rearrangement uses TRBV20-1 and TRBJ1-2; 8 bases are a match to TRBD1. In germline, CDR1 is DFQATT, CDR2 SNEGSKA (reference sequence). The CDR3 spans 14 residues. After removal of 6 bases from V and 3 bases from J, the junction contained 9 bases not matched to a gene. CDR3 sequence (DNA): TGCAGTGCACCACCCGGGACAGGATACTATGGCTACACCTTC. Its translation is CSAPPGTGYYGYTF.

The J gene is TRBJ1-5, the V gene TRBV12-3 or TRBV12-4; TRBD1 is a possible D gene (6 bases). CDR3 length: 14 amino acids. Trimming pared 10 bases from V and 0 bases from J, leaving 13 bases between. This chain's CDR3 is CAIRARGSNQPQHF. For the CDR3, the DNA is TGTGCCATCAGGGCCAGGGGTAGCAATCAGCCCCAGCATTTT.

This chain links TRBV6-5 with TRBJ2-1, with 8 bases lining up with TRBD2. Germline CDR1 MNHEY, CDR2 SVGAGI. After removal of 4 bases from V and 4 bases from J, the junction contained 9 bases not matched to a gene. CDR3 length: 16 amino acids. CDR3 protein: CASSSPTGGRYNEQFF. The DNA of the CDR3 is TGTGCCAGCAGTTCCCCCACGGGGGGGAGATACAATGAGCAGTTCTTC.

This clonotype was counted a few times. This rearrangement joins TRBV20-1 to TRBJ1-5; the D is unclear. The CDR3 totals 14 residues. Germline loops: CDR1 DFQATT, CDR2 SNEGSKA (reference sequence). V lost 6 bases and J lost 0, with 12 bases in between. In DNA form, the CDR3 reads TGCAGTGCCCGACCGGATACTAGCAATCAGCCCCAGCATTTT. Residues: CSARPDTSNQPQHF.

A few counts support this clonotype. The CDR3 reads CATSDLYRGQYNEQFF. DNA for the CDR3: TGTGCCACCAGTGATTTGTATCGGGGGCAGTACAATGAGCAGTTCTTC. This chain connects TRBV24-1 to TRBJ2-1, with D perhaps TRBD1 or TRBD2 (6 bases each). The V gene lost 0 bases and the J gene lost 4 bases, with 12 bases spanning the gap. The CDR3 contains 16 residues. Per germline, CDR1 KGHDR and CDR2 SFDVKD.

The rearrangement uses TRBV7-9 and TRBJ2-5; D remains unclear. Trimming stripped 0 bases from V and 8 bases from J, with 16 bases between. Germline V CDR1 and CDR2: SEHNR, FQNEAQ (reference sequence). This CDR3 region has 15 residues. CDR3 residues: CASSLASGSSATQYF. The DNA of the CDR3 is TGTGCCAGCAGCTTAGCTTCAGGCAGCTCTGCCACCCAGTACTTC.

In this sample, this clonotype turned up a few times. V and J are TRBV20-1 and TRBJ2-7; 8 nucleotides agree with TRBD2. Germline V gene lookup returns CDR1 DFQATT and CDR2 SNEGSKA (reference sequence). The CDR3 runs to 15 residues. V dropped 0 bases and J dropped 3; count of bases not matched to a gene: 7. The DNA for the CDR3 is TGCAGTGCTAGAGATAGGACTAGCCGGATCTACGAGCAGTACTTC. As protein: CSARDRTSRIYEQYF.

This clonotype was seen more than once but under ten times. The chain carries TRBV3-1 and TRBJ1-2; possibly TRBD1 for D (6 bases). CDR1 and CDR2 (germline): LGHDT, YNNKEL (reference sequence). V lost 2 bases and J lost 0, with 13 bases in between. This CDR3 has 16 amino acids. The CDR3 reads CASSQIQGKSNYGYTF. CDR3 coding DNA: TGTGCCAGCAGCCAAATTCAGGGGAAGTCTAACTATGGCTACACCTTC. Combining the CDR3 with reference TRBV3-1 and TRBJ1-2 gives the whole variable domain DTAVSQTPKYLVTQMGNDKSIKCEQNLGHDTMYWYKQDSKKFLKIMFSYNNKELIINETVPNRFSPKSPDKAHLNLHINSLELGDSAVYFCASSQIQGKSNYGYTFGSGTRLTVV.

The CDR3 here is CSARVGLEFSNQPQHF. Here the CDR3 DNA reads TGCAGTGCTAGGGTGGGGCTGGAGTTTAGCAATCAGCCCCAGCATTTT. The gene calls are TRBV20-1 and TRBJ1-5, with D perhaps matching TRBD1 (5 bases). V lost 3 bases and J 0 bases, leaving 15 bases between the germline ends. Germline CDR1 reads DFQATT; CDR2 reads SNEGSKA (reference sequence). The CDR3 is 16 amino acids.

This clonotype has a single count. The CDR3 sequence: CSTGQNTDTQYF. Written as DNA, the CDR3 is TGCAGTACTGGACAGAACACAGATACGCAGTATTTT. V usage is TRBV20-1 and J usage is TRBJ2-3; D is possibly TRBD1 (6 bases). Germline loops: CDR1 DFQATT, CDR2 SNEGSKA (reference sequence). Trimming took off 8 bases at V and 2 bases at J, with 11 bases between the two ends. The CDR3 totals 12 residues.

This rearrangement joins TRBV28 to TRBJ2-6, with 10 bases aligning to TRBD1. J was trimmed by 3 bases and V by 10 bases; bases with no gene match: 12. Germline CDR1 and CDR2: MDHEN and SYDVKM. The CDR3 sequence is 17 residues long. CDR3 residues: CATVTGTGEFGANVLTF. Written as DNA, the CDR3 is TGTGCCACAGTAACCGGGACAGGGGAATTTGGGGCCAACGTCCTGACTTTC.

As regards this clonotype: One end of the junction fails to match germline, which may point to a read error. This sequence joins TRBV4-1 and TRBJ2-1; no clear D gene. Germline lookup yields CDR1 MGHRA and CDR2 YSYEKL. This CDR3 spans 11 amino acids. In nucleotides, the CDR3 is TGCGCCAGCAGCCAAGGGCTATCCAGAGACTTC. This sequence encodes CASSQGLSRDF.